This entry describes one TCR beta chain. The antigen it binds to is not known. One base away there is no much larger clone; base qualities are not given. These data are taken from a study of T cells in Graves' hyperthyroidism and ophthalmopathy (dated by TCRdb to about 2019). Context from the whole study: Peripheral blood samples were taken at initial diagnosis, before any treatment was given. To identify distinguishing TCR V-J signatures, a discovery cohort of about a hundred patients was used, comprising some 45 with Graves' ophthalmopathy and around 57 with stable Graves' hyperthyroidism. Whether ophthalmopathy could be predicted prospectively was tested in an independent validation cohort made up of 18 hyperthyroidism patients plus 17 patients who later progressed to ophthalmopathy. The 75 to 100 discovery patients were randomly split 7:3 into training and test sets. In addition, the study compared T-cell repertoires in thyroid tissue and in blood from roughly 6 Graves' hyperthyroidism patients. After blood sampling, hyperthyroidism patients were treated with methimazole at a starting dose of 30 mg daily, and ophthalmopathy patients were treated with high-dose intravenous methylprednisolone. TCR Vbeta CDR3 sequencing of 120 to 150 peripheral blood samples (43 ophthalmopathy, about 80 hyperthyroidism and approximately 17 progressor patients) is reported in the paper. Overall results and qualifications from the work: In cross-validation, a model built on a 13 V-J signature told ophthalmopathy apart from stable hyperthyroidism with over 85% sensitivity and 81% to 82% specificity, and in testing the same model reached 80%/75%. Most expanded thyroid clonotypes (frequency above 0.001) were also found in blood, which suggests that blood repertoires may mirror thyroid immune responses. No statistical method was used to fix the sample size in advance, and group allocation was not hidden from the investigators. In validation, the model predicted progression to ophthalmopathy with approximately 69% sensitivity and 72.22% specificity, a median of around 6.6 months before onset.

Amplification of TCR beta CDR3 regions was carried out from RNA transcripts. A first-round RT-PCR of the TCR CDR3 used the HTBI primer set with the Qiagen OneStep RT-PCR kit. A second multiplex PCR round built the libraries, followed by size selection and purification. The libraries were sequenced on an Illumina HiSeq2000 using paired-end 100 bp reads. In the original analysis: SOAPnuke was used to process the raw data, removing reads that contained adapters or uncalled bases, had a mean Phred below 15, or lacked an exact match to the constant primer or identifier. COPE v1.2.5 was used to merge the high-quality paired reads, and each unique nucleotide sequence was defined as a clonotype. Clonotypes were aligned to IMGT TRBV, TRBD and TRBJ reference segments using MiTCR v1.1. Only V-J combinations with frequency above 0.0001, covering approximately 99% of repertoires, were analysed. A TCS score was defined as the ratio of F50 (clonal expansion) to E x V (chaos), with BLOSUM62-based TCRdist applied between CDR3 peptides within each V-J. Welch's t-statistics and random forest reduced approximately 520 V-J features to about 13, which were used in a naive Bayes classifier (R e1071). The public reads were quality trimmed at Q25 with fastp and then assembled into clones with MiXCR by TCRdb, keeping productive beta chains. All rows with the same CDR3 protein become a single entry with the most common DNA and genes. The V and J calls and clone size are TCRdb's, not the authors'. The sample contains some 460,000 distinct CDR3 sequences, around 16% of them found a single time. The ten largest clones take up approximately 7.5% of the sample.

A patient counted as having stable Graves' hyperthyroidism if no progression to ophthalmopathy occurred over 18 months of follow-up. Hyperthyroidism patients were newly diagnosed, had a disease duration of under 2 months, and were aged 18 to 65 years. Exclusion was applied to patients with uncontrolled infections, other autoimmune diseases, pregnancy or lactation. Diagnoses were based on clinical symptoms, serum thyroxine and TRAb, thyroid ultrasound and orbital computed tomography. PBMCs were separated from under 11 ml of fresh peripheral blood using Ficoll-Paque density gradient centrifugation. Total RNA was extracted with Trizol reagent, and quality was checked on an Agilent 2100 Bioanalyzer. Including the terminal cysteine and phenylalanine, the CDR3 comprises 17 residues. Only CDR3 DNA is held: 51 bases, read in frame from base 1. Looking up the germline V gene yields CDR1 SGDLS and CDR2 YYNGEE. The junction shows trimming of 0 bases on V and 6 bases on J, and the gene matches do not reach 10 bases of it.

The V and J genes are TRBV9 and TRBJ2-3; TRBD1 aligns with 10 central bases. The source is a young woman with Graves' hyperthyroidism. Material for sequencing was blood. The CDR3 protein: CASSVAQGGQGMDTQYF. In nucleotides, the sequence is TGTGCCAGCAGCGTAGCACAGGGGGGACAGGGGATGGATACGCAGTATTTT.